The 17 T cell receptor beta chains reported below all come from one sample, sequenced in a study of blood T cell repertoires in COVID-19 (dated by TCRdb to 2020 to 2021). The library was made by the immunoSEQ multiplex PCR assay. Held by TCRdb, this immuneACCESS table contains in-frame sequences only and omits some clones. Under half of the omission traces to an unresolved V gene where checked; the cause of the rest is unknown. This sample holds some 31,000 clones; around 87% were observed only once. 10% to 15% of the sample lies in the top ten. The sequenced sample was peripheral blood. The receptors here all came from a human donor in a cohort sampled during active COVID-19. The donor label of this sample is uncertain.

The chain carries TRBV10-3 and TRBJ2-1; D remains ambiguous. The germline gives CDR1 ENHRY, CDR2 SYGVKD. The V gene lost 11 bases and the J gene lost 5 bases, with 16 bases spanning the gap. The CDR3 runs to 13 residues. For the CDR3, the DNA is TGTGCCTCCCATCAGGATATCCACAATGAGCAGTTCTTC. It is translated as CASHQDIHNEQFF.

V gene TRBV5-1 combines with J gene TRBJ2-6; 10 positions agree with TRBD1. The CDR3 loop spans 16 amino acids. V shed 5 bases, J shed 2 bases, and the junction held 4 bases outside the gene matches. CDR1 SGHRS and CDR2 YFSETQ come from the germline V gene. CDR3 amino acids: CASRTTGGAGANVLTF. DNA for the CDR3: TGCGCCAGCAGGACGACAGGGGGCGCTGGGGCCAACGTCCTGACTTTC.

In nucleotides, the CDR3 is TGTGCCAGCAGCCTCCGGGACAGTTACAATGAGCAGTTCTTC. It codes for CASSLRDSYNEQFF. The rearrangement uses TRBV9 and TRBJ2-1; 7 bases agree with TRBD1. Germline V gene data show CDR1 as SGDLS and CDR2 as YYNGEE. The CDR3 spans 14 residues. Losses at the gene ends were 4 bases for V and 4 bases for J; bases not matched to a gene: 5.

The V call is TRBV7-9, the J call TRBJ2-2; D perhaps matches TRBD2 (5 bases). Per the germline V gene, CDR1 is SEHNR and CDR2 is FQNEAQ (reference sequence). The CDR3 loop spans 15 amino acids. The V end was cut by 3 bases, the J end by 7 bases, with 15 bases between. Here the CDR3 reads CASSFAREHGGELFF. The DNA for the CDR3 is TGTGCCAGCAGCTTTGCCCGGGAACACGGCGGGGAGCTGTTTTTT.

The sample holds a few counts of this clone. This chain links TRBV7-9 with TRBJ2-7, with TRBD1 identical over 7 bases. The CDR3 consists of 14 residues. The germline CDR1 and CDR2 sequences are SEHNR and FQNEAQ (reference sequence). Losses at the gene ends were 5 bases for V and 2 bases for J; bases not matched to a gene: 6. As DNA, the CDR3 is TGTGCCAGCAGCACGGACAGGTTCCCCTACGAGCAGTACTTC. Its protein is CASSTDRFPYEQYF.

The rearrangement uses TRBV30 and TRBJ2-1, with D perhaps matching TRBD2 (5 bases). Germline CDR1 is GTSNPN and CDR2 is SVGIG (reference sequence). The CDR3 is 14 residues long. V lost 2 bases to trimming and J lost 6 bases, with 14 bases between them. CDR3 region: CAWSSLGAGNEQFF. CDR3 DNA: TGTGCCTGGAGTTCACTAGGTGCAGGCAATGAGCAGTTCTTC.

This chain joins TRBV5-1 and TRBJ1-1; 7 nucleotides match TRBD1. The ends lost 4 bases at V and 6 bases at J; junction bases unmatched: 6. Germline assignment: CDR1 SGHRS and CDR2 YFSETQ. This CDR3 region has 13 residues. The CDR3 sequence is CASSITGVSEAFF. CDR3 nucleotide sequence: TGCGCCAGCAGCATTACAGGGGTTTCTGAAGCTTTCTTT. The complete variable domain, with remaining parts taken from reference TRBV5-1 and TRBJ1-1, reads KAGVTQTPRYLIKTRGQQVTLSCSPISGHRSVSWYQQTPGQGLQFLFEYFSETQRNKGNFPGRFSGRQFSNSRSEMNVSTLELGDSALYLCASSITGVSEAFFGQGTRLTVV.

This sequence joins TRBV3-1 (or the pseudogene TRBV3-2) and TRBJ2-3, with TRBD2 matching 7 bases. Germline V gene lookup returns CDR1 LGHDT and CDR2 YNNKEL (reference sequence). V lost 3 bases to trimming and J lost 4 bases; unmatched junction nucleotides: 7. The CDR3 extends over 15 amino acids. Written as DNA, the CDR3 is TGTGCCAGCAGCCACGGACTAGTCGGTTCAGATACGCAGTATTTT. Residues: CASSHGLVGSDTQYF.

This clone has just one count. The rearrangement uses TRBV18 and TRBJ2-1; D might be TRBD2 (6 bases). CDR3 size: 17 residues. Trimming took off 5 bases at V and 4 bases at J, with 21 bases between the two ends. Germline assignment: CDR1 KGHSH and CDR2 LQKENI. As DNA, the CDR3 is TGTGCCAGCTCATCTACTCCTTCGGAGGGGCCTTACAATGAGCAGTTCTTC. Translating gives CASSSTPSEGPYNEQFF.

The chain joins TRBV6-1 to TRBJ2-1, with D possibly being TRBD1 (6 bases). This CDR3 spans 14 amino acids. CDR1 and CDR2 from the germline V gene are MNHNS and SASEGT. Trimming removed 2 bases from V and 7 bases from J, with 12 bases in between. Written as DNA, the CDR3 is TGTGCCAGCAGTGAATCTTGGGGGCCGAATGAGCAGTTCTTC. Encoded protein: CASSESWGPNEQFF.

The chain recombines TRBV7-6 with TRBJ1-4, with 10 positions matching TRBD1. The CDR3 has 15 amino acids. Germline CDR1 reads SGHVS; CDR2 reads FNYEAQ. The J segment lost 8 bases and the V segment lost 5 bases, leaving 8 bases of the junction unmatched. CDR3 DNA sequence: TGTGCCAGCAGCCCGATCGGACAGGGGGACGAAAAACTGTTTTTT. Translating it yields CASSPIGQGDEKLFF.

The chain joins TRBV9 to TRBJ2-3, with 9 bases that match TRBD2. Germline V CDR1 and CDR2: SGDLS, YYNGEE. CDR3 length: 17 residues. Trimming took 4 bases from V and 3 from J; bases not matched to a gene: 12. The CDR3 DNA reads as TGTGCCAGCAGCCCCCGTAGCGGGAGAATTGGGACAGATACGCAGTATTTT. Its protein is CASSPRSGRIGTDTQYF.

This sequence joins TRBV19 and TRBJ1-2; D unclear. The CDR3 runs to 17 residues. Trimming stripped 9 bases from V and 4 bases from J, with 27 bases between. The germline CDR1 and CDR2 sequences are LNHDA and SQIVND (reference sequence). The CDR3 nucleotides are TGTGCCAGCTCTTCCCGGGGAGATGCCCTAGACCTCTATGGCTACACCTTC. This encodes CASSSRGDALDLYGYTF. Full variable domain (missing parts from reference TRBV19 and TRBJ1-2): DGGITQSPKYLFRKEGQNVTLSCEQNLNHDAMYWYRQDPGQGLRLIYYSQIVNDFQKGDIAEGYSVSREKKESFPLTVTSAQKNPTAFYLCASSSRGDALDLYGYTFGSGTRLTVV.

The gene calls are TRBV5-1 and TRBJ2-1; TRBD2 agrees at 7 bases. The CDR3 is made up of 15 amino acids. Germline V CDR1 and CDR2: SGHRS, YFSETQ. The V and J ends lost 0 bases and 6 bases, in that order; junction bases with no gene match: 6. CDR3 in DNA: TGCGCCAGCAGCTTGGGACTAGCTAGACGCAATGAGCAGTTCTTC. Translated: CASSLGLARRNEQFF.

This clone was detected once. This rearrangement joins TRBV10-3 to TRBJ1-2; 10 bases line up with TRBD1. The V and J ends lost 7 bases and 8 bases, in that order; junction bases with no gene match: 4. Germline lookup yields CDR1 ENHRY and CDR2 SYGVKD. CDR3 size: 12 residues. Here the CDR3 DNA reads TGTGCCATCACCGAGGGACAGGGGGGCTACACCTTC. Its protein is CAITEGQGGYTF.

This chain joins TRBV5-1 and TRBJ2-1; the match to TRBD2 covers 8 bases. The germline CDR1 and CDR2 sequences are SGHRS and YFSETQ. CDR3 length equals 15 residues. V trimming: 3 bases; J trimming: 7 bases; junction bases outside the gene matches: 9. The CDR3 nucleotides are TGCGCCAGCAGCTGGGAGCGGGAGCGGGGGAATGAGCAGTTCTTC. This translates into CASSWERERGNEQFF.

V is TRBV9 and J is TRBJ2-1; 7 bases line up with TRBD2. The CDR3 is made up of 15 amino acids. Germline CDR1 and CDR2: SGDLS and YYNGEE. V shed 1 base and J 4 bases; nucleotides not matched to a gene: 5. The CDR3 DNA is TGTGCCAGCAGCGTACTAAGCGGGAATTACAATGAGCAGTTCTTC. It translates to CASSVLSGNYNEQFF.